What follows is one T cell receptor (beta chain) and its context. Its matching antigen is unknown. Carrying UMI labels, the TRB cDNA libraries were prepared through 5' RACE. TCRdb re-called the 5' RACE reads; one entry per CDR3 protein, DNA not given. Its table lists approximately 100,000 distinct CDR3 sequences. Triplicate approximately 270,000-cell sorts were made of each CD8+ T cell subset. This sample stems from a study of CXCR3-negative and CXCR3-positive naive CD8 T cells. The overall study: Each library gave roughly 1.4 +/- 0.3 million of about 150 million TRB reads. Overall study results and limits: Surface CD5 looked about the same in the naive subsets, so the authors worked out TCR strength from TRB CDR3 properties. TRB CDR3s were more hydrophobic in CXCR3-positive than in CXCR3-negative naive cells. The TRBV-TRBJ usage of naive CXCR3-negative and CXCR3-positive cells was similar, but that of memory cells differed.

The germline V gene encodes CDR1 SGHDN and CDR2 FVKESK. The CDR3 runs to 16 residues. What was sequenced was naive CXCR3+ CD8+ T cells from blood. Described subset: CD45RO-CCR7+CD27+CD95- naive CD8+ T cells expressing CXCR3 (TNR3+). This receptor was obtained from a human donor in good health. Some clones in this sample may be carry-over from other donors' samples. The chain combines TRBV14 with TRBJ2-1; TCRdb calls TRBD2, which cannot be checked without DNA. This chain's CDR3 is CASSPRGDLSYNEQFF.